This TCR beta chain is from a study of blood T cell repertoires in COVID-19. Study-wide context: Donors in the United States, Italy and Spain gave samples during acute or convalescent COVID-19.

The CDR3 length is 16 residues. V lost 3 bases and J lost 0, with 11 bases in between. The V gene's germline CDR1 is LNHDA and CDR2 SQIVND (reference sequence). Libraries were prepared by immunoSEQ multiplex PCR; TCRdb keeps only in-frame clonotypes and omits some of them. Among 200,000 to 250,000 clones listed, 85% were seen once. Sequenced: peripheral blood. The sequence was obtained from a woman in her 70s with COVID-19, enrolled during active disease. This rearrangement joins TRBV19 to TRBJ1-4; no definite D call. CDR3 DNA: TGTGCCAGTAGTATTCCCTGGGAGGCAACTAATGAAAAACTGTTTTTT. Its translation is CASSIPWEATNEKLFF.